These T cell receptor beta chains were read from a single sample in a study of blood T cell repertoires in COVID-19. Here immunoSEQ multiplex PCR was the method, and the copy in TCRdb shows in-frame clones only, minus some. Of about 300,000 clones listed, around nine tenths are singletons. The sequencing sample was made of peripheral blood. These TCRs come from a man between 65 and 85 years old with acute or convalescent COVID-19. The CDR3 runs from the conserved cysteine through the conserved F or W. D genes are given only for firm matches. Size is stated for part of the rows, as once, few or many counts, or as a class when the clone is expanded.

>TRBV5-4|TRBJ2-5|.|TRBD2
CASSLVGGGDQETQYF
TGTGCCAGCAGCTTGGTAGGCGGGGGAGACCAAGAGACCCAGTACTTC
>TRBV5-6|TRBJ1-3|.|.
CASSLGAGTYGNTIYF
TGTGCCAGCAGCTTGGGGGCCGGAACCTATGGAAACACCATATATTTT
>TRBV7-8|TRBJ1-5|few|.
CASSLAHQGIQPQHF
TGTGCCAGCAGCTTAGCGCATCAGGGAATTCAGCCCCAGCATTTT
>TRBV7-2|TRBJ2-5|.|TRBD1
CASSLVGQGAFETQYF
TGTGCCAGCAGCTTAGTGGGACAGGGGGCCTTTGAGACCCAGTACTTC
>TRBV7-7|TRBJ2-5|.|.
CASSLMGGERKTQYF
TGTGCCAGCAGCTTAATGGGCGGGGAAAGAAAGACCCAGTACTTC
>TRBV5-1|TRBJ2-7|.|TRBD2
CASSLNFVREVASEQYF
TGCGCCAGCAGCTTAAATTTTGTCCGGGAGGTAGCCTCCGAGCAGTACTTC
>TRBV19|TRBJ2-7|once|.
CASSRGRDYEQYF
TGTGCCAGTAGTAGGGGCCGTGATTACGAGCAGTACTTC
>TRBV28|TRBJ2-7|.|TRBD1
CASSLGQGIPSDEQYF
TGTGCCAGCAGTCTCGGACAGGGAATACCTTCGGACGAGCAGTACTTC
>TRBV6-6|TRBJ1-1|few|.
CASSDRIGGEAFF
TGTGCCAGCAGCGACCGGATCGGGGGTGAAGCTTTCTTT
>TRBV15|TRBJ2-7|.|.
CATSRDVGSSYEQYF
TGTGCCACCAGCAGAGATGTAGGGAGCTCCTACGAGCAGTACTTC
>TRBV19|TRBJ2-2|.|.
CAGASGPVMFF
TGTGCCGGGGCGTCCGGGCCTGTGATGTTTTTT
>TRBV3-1/TRBV3-2|TRBJ2-4|once|.
CASSQEAGKNIQYF
TGTGCCAGCAGCCAAGAAGCAGGGAAGAACATTCAGTACTTC
>TRBV18|TRBJ2-7|.|TRBD2
CASSAGVSYEQYF
TGTGCCAGCTCGGCGGGGGTATCCTACGAGCAGTACTTC
>TRBV5-6|TRBJ2-1|once|TRBD1
CASSLVPDRATNEQFF
TGTGCCAGCAGCTTGGTCCCTGACAGGGCCACGAATGAGCAGTTCTTC
>TRBV6-1|TRBJ2-7|.|TRBD2
CASSEGVEYPGLAGSYEQYF
TGTGCCAGCAGTGAAGGTGTTGAGTATCCGGGACTAGCGGGATCCTACGAGCAGTACTTC
>TRBV3-1/TRBV3-2|TRBJ2-7|once|TRBD2
CASSQGTSGRGGEESEQYF
TGTGCCAGCAGCCAAGGGACTAGCGGGAGGGGAGGAGAGGAATCCGAGCAGTACTTC
>TRBV6-5|TRBJ1-2|.|.
CASSYLGSYGYTF
TGTGCCAGCAGTTACCTTGGCAGCTATGGCTACACCTTC
>TRBV30|TRBJ1-2|.|.
CAGLDPREDYGYTF
TGTGCCGGACTGGACCCCCGGGAGGACTATGGCTACACCTTC
>TRBV27|TRBJ2-1|.|TRBD2
CASSRLAGYNEQFF
TGTGCCAGCAGTCGACTAGCGGGCTACAATGAGCAGTTCTTC
>TRBV6-1|TRBJ2-1|.|TRBD2
CASSGISSGGRYNEQFF
TGTGCCAGCAGTGGGATATCTAGCGGGGGGAGATACAATGAGCAGTTCTTC
>TRBV7-2|TRBJ2-5|once|TRBD2
CASQKRGWETQYF
TGTGCCAGCCAAAAGCGGGGGTGGGAGACCCAGTACTTC
>TRBV6-2/TRBV6-3|TRBJ2-5|.|TRBD2
CASSYSRGRARETQYF
TGTGCCAGCAGTTACTCTCGGGGGAGGGCCAGGGAGACCCAGTACTTC
>TRBV28|TRBJ1-1|.|TRBD1
CASSPDRGRRLGTEAFF
TGTGCCAGCAGTCCGGACAGGGGGCGCCGTCTAGGGACTGAAGCTTTCTTT
>TRBV18|TRBJ1-1|.|.
CASSRGNTEAFF
TGTGCCAGCTCCAGGGGGAACACTGAAGCTTTCTTT
>TRBV28|TRBJ1-5|.|.
CASSLLRGNQPQHF
TGTGCCAGCAGTTTATTGAGAGGGAACCAGCCCCAGCATTTT
>TRBV2|TRBJ1-5|.|.
CASRMSSNHNQPQHF
TGTGCCAGCAGGATGAGTAGCAACCACAATCAGCCCCAGCATTTT
>TRBV10-2|TRBJ2-1|.|.
CASSDRTAYNEQFF
TGCGCCAGCAGTGACAGGACAGCCTACAATGAGCAGTTCTTC
>TRBV29-1|TRBJ2-1|once|.
CSVVGDRSSYNEQFF
TGCAGCGTTGTTGGCGACAGGAGCTCCTACAATGAGCAGTTCTTC
>TRBV30|TRBJ2-7|.|TRBD1
CAWSLGQEFDEQYF
TGTGCCTGGAGCTTAGGACAGGAGTTCGACGAGCAGTACTTC
>TRBV30|TRBJ2-7|.|.
CAWTEPYEQYF
TGTGCCTGGACAGAACCCTACGAGCAGTACTTC
>TRBV5-1|TRBJ1-2|.|.
CASSLTASTYGYTF
TGCGCCAGCAGCTTGACAGCTTCTACGTATGGCTACACCTTC
>TRBV10-1|TRBJ2-1|.|TRBD2
CASSFSGRVLEEQFF
TGCGCCAGCAGTTTTAGCGGGAGGGTCTTGGAAGAGCAGTTCTTC
>TRBV24-1|TRBJ2-7|.|TRBD2
CATSDSMLAGESEQYF
TGTGCCACCAGTGATTCGATGCTAGCGGGAGAAAGCGAGCAGTACTTC
>TRBV20-1|TRBJ1-5|once|TRBD1
CSASGGQGFSSNQPQHF
TGCAGTGCTAGTGGGGGACAGGGATTCTCTAGCAATCAGCCCCAGCATTTT
>TRBV25-1|TRBJ2-1|few|.
CASTTTRGRGEQFF
TGTGCCAGCACCACGACCCGGGGTCGGGGGGAGCAGTTCTTC
>TRBV21-1|TRBJ2-7|.|.
CASSSGTYEQYF
TGTGCCAGCAGCAGCGGTACCTACGAGCAGTACTTC
>TRBV28|TRBJ1-4|.|.
CASTPGGGKEKLFF
TGTGCCAGCACTCCTGGCGGGGGAAAGGAAAAACTGTTTTTT
>TRBV27|TRBJ2-5|.|TRBD1
CASSSNDRGRETQYF
TGTGCCAGCAGTTCAAACGACAGGGGGCGGGAGACCCAGTACTTC
>TRBV27|TRBJ1-5|few|.
CASSLTGVSNQPQHF
TGTGCCAGCAGTTTAACGGGGGTTAGCAATCAGCCCCAGCATTTT
>TRBV7-2|TRBJ2-2|.|TRBD2
CASSASAGGNTGELFF
TGTGCCAGCAGCGCATCGGCGGGGGGGAACACCGGGGAGCTGTTTTTT
>TRBV28|TRBJ2-1|.|.
CASSSQGINEQFF
TGTGCCAGCAGTTCACAGGGAATTAATGAGCAGTTCTTC
>TRBV15|TRBJ2-1|.|TRBD1
CATSLDRGLSYNEQFF
TGTGCCACCAGCCTGGACAGGGGGCTATCCTACAATGAGCAGTTCTTC
>TRBV10-3|TRBJ1-1|.|TRBD1
CAIKDDRGLRLNTEAFF
TGTGCCATCAAGGACGACAGGGGGCTGCGTCTGAACACTGAAGCTTTCTTT
>TRBV3-1/TRBV3-2|TRBJ1-6|once|.
CASSHTGSLHF
TGTGCCAGCAGCCATACGGGATCCCTCCACTTT
>TRBV18|TRBJ2-1|.|TRBD2
CASSPPLLAGGGNEQFF
TGTGCCAGCTCACCCCCTTTACTAGCGGGAGGGGGCAATGAGCAGTTCTTC
>TRBV7-8|TRBJ1-5|.|TRBD1
CASSTSTGASNQPQHF
TGTGCCAGCAGCACGTCGACAGGGGCGAGCAATCAGCCCCAGCATTTT
>TRBV6-2/TRBV6-3|TRBJ2-7|.|TRBD1
CASSAQGQGISYEQYF
TGTGCCAGCAGTGCCCAAGGACAGGGTATTTCCTACGAGCAGTACTTC
>TRBV9|TRBJ2-3|.|.
CASSVDFGTGTDTQYF
TGTGCCAGCAGCGTAGACTTCGGAACCGGGACAGATACGCAGTATTTT
>TRBV18|TRBJ1-2|once|TRBD1
CASSPAGTGDYGYTF
TGTGCCAGCTCACCTGCCGGGACAGGGGACTATGGCTACACCTTC
>TRBV24-1|TRBJ2-7|.|TRBD1
CATSDPGQGAHEQYF
TGTGCCACCAGTGATCCTGGACAGGGGGCGCACGAGCAGTACTTC
>TRBV29-1|TRBJ1-5|.|.
CSVAWGENNQPQHF
TGCAGCGTTGCGTGGGGGGAGAACAATCAGCCCCAGCATTTT
>TRBV10-2|TRBJ2-3|.|TRBD2
CASLLRREAVPSTDTQYF
TGCGCCAGTCTTCTCCGGCGGGAGGCCGTTCCCAGCACAGATACGCAGTATTTT
>TRBV7-2|TRBJ2-3|.|TRBD2
CASSLRRGGASDTQYF
TGTGCCAGCAGCTTACGGCGCGGGGGGGCGTCAGATACGCAGTATTTT
>TRBV2|TRBJ2-2|.|TRBD2
CASSVSSGAGELFF
TGTGCCAGCAGTGTTTCTAGCGGGGCCGGGGAGCTGTTTTTT
>TRBV4-3|TRBJ1-3|.|.
CASSQGTTGDSGNTIYF
TGCGCCAGCAGCCAAGGGACTACAGGAGACTCTGGAAACACCATATATTTT
>TRBV28|TRBJ1-6|.|.
CASRPQTEPNSPLHF
TGTGCCAGCAGGCCTCAAACTGAGCCGAATTCACCCCTCCACTTT
>TRBV7-3|TRBJ1-2|.|.
CASSPGGGGYTF
TGTGCCAGCAGCCCAGGCGGGGGAGGCTACACCTTC
>TRBV6-2/TRBV6-3|TRBJ2-7|.|TRBD2
CASSLSGGGLNEQYF
TGTGCCAGCAGTCTCTCGGGCGGGGGGCTGAACGAGCAGTACTTC
>TRBV11-2|TRBJ2-1|.|TRBD2
CASSLWLAGVNEQFF
TGTGCCAGCAGCTTGTGGCTAGCGGGAGTGAATGAGCAGTTCTTC
>TRBV2|TRBJ2-7|.|TRBD2
CASSESLAGVYEQYF
TGTGCCAGCAGCGAGTCACTAGCGGGAGTCTACGAGCAGTACTTC